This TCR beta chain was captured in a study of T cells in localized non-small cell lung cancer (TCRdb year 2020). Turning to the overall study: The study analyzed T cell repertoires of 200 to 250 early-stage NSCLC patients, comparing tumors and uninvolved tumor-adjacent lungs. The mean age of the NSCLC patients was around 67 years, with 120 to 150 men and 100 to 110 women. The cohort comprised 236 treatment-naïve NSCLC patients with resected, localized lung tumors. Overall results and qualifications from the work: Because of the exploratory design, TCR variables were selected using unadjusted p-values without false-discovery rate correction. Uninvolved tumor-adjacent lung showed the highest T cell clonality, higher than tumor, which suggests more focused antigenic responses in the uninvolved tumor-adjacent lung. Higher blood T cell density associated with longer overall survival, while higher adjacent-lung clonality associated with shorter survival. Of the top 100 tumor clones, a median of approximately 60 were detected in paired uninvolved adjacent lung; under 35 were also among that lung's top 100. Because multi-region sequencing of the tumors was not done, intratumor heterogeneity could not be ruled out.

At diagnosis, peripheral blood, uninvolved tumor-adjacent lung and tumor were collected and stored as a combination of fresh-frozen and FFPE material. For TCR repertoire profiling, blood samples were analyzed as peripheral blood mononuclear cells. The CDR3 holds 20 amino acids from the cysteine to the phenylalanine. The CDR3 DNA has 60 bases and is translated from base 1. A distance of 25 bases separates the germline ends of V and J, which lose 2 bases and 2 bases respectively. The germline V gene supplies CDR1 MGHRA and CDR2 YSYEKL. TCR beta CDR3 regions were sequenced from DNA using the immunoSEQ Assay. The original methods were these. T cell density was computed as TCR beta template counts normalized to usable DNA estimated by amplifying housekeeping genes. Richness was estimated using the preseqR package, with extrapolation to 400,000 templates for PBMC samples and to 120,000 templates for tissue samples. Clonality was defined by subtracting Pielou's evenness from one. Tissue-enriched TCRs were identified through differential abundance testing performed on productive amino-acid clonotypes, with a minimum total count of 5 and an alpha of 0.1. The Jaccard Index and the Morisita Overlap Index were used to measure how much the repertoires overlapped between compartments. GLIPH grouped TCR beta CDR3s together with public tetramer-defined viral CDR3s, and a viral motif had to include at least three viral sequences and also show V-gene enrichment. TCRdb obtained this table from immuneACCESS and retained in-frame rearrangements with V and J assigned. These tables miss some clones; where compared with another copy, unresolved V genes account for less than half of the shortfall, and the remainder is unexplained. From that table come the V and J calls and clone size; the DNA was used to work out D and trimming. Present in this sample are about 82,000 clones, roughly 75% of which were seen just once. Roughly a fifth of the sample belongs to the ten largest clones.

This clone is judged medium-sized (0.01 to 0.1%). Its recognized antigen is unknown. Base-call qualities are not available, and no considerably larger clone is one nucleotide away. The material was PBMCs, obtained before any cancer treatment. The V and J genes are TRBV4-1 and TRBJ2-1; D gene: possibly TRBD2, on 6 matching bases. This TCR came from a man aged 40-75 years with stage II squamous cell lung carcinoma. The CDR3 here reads CASSQIFSSGGNSAYNEQFF. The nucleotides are TGCGCCAGCAGCCAAATATTTTCAAGCGGCGGGAACAGCGCCTACAATGAGCAGTTCTTC.